These 22 T cell receptor beta chains share one sample of origin, sequenced in a study of blood T cell repertoires in COVID-19. Measured with immunoSEQ multiplex PCR; TCRdb has only the in-frame clones, and not every one. The sample consists of about 54,000 clones, 90% of them appearing once. Input material: peripheral blood. These receptors all come from a woman aged 40 to 49 with active COVID-19.

The chain recombines TRBV29-1 with TRBJ2-1, with D possibly matching TRBD1 (7 bases). This CDR3 comprises 14 residues. Trimming took 0 bases from V and 3 from J, leaving 9 bases between them. Germline assignment: CDR1 SQVTM and CDR2 ANQGSEA. The CDR3 protein is CSVEDQGGYNEQFF. The CDR3 coding sequence is TGCAGCGTTGAAGATCAGGGGGGCTACAATGAGCAGTTCTTC.

CDR3: CASSFPRVAGGKFSTDTQYF. The CDR3 DNA reads TGCGCCAGCAGCTTTCCCCGCGTAGCGGGGGGTAAGTTTAGCACAGATACGCAGTATTTT. This chain joins TRBV5-1 and TRBJ2-3; TRBD2 matches 10 bases. The germline V gene encodes CDR1 SGHRS and CDR2 YFSETQ. The ends lost 2 bases at V and 0 bases at J; junction bases unmatched: 15. This CDR3 spans 20 amino acids.

This clone was detected only once. The chain has TRBV29-1 and TRBJ1-2; D might be TRBD1 (6 bases). CDR3 length: 14 residues. Trimming took off 7 bases at V and 2 bases at J, with 17 bases between the two ends. Germline CDR1 is SQVTM and CDR2 is ANQGSEA. CDR3 residues: CSAKLRDINYGYTF. Written as DNA, the CDR3 is TGCAGCGCCAAACTGAGGGACATCAACTATGGCTACACCTTC.

The rearrangement joins TRBV5-1 to TRBJ1-2; 7 nucleotides line up with TRBD1. The germline gives CDR1 SGHRS, CDR2 YFSETQ. J lost 7 bases, V lost 4 bases, and 4 bases had no gene match. There are 12 residues in the CDR3. The CDR3 reads CASSVQGSGYTF. As DNA, the CDR3 is TGCGCCAGCAGCGTACAGGGGTCTGGCTACACCTTC.

The rearrangement joins TRBV2 to TRBJ1-1, with 7 bases matching TRBD1. This CDR3 contains 11 residues. Germline-derived CDR1 and CDR2 are SNHLY and FYNNEI. V lost 6 bases and J lost 10; bases outside the gene matches: 5. The CDR3 nucleotides are TGTGCCAGCAGACCAAGGGGGCCAGCTTTCTTT. Its translation is CASRPRGPAFF.

This clone has only a few counts. This chain joins TRBV2 and TRBJ2-5; TRBD1 aligns across 10 bases. This CDR3 region has 15 residues. The junction had 7 bases not matched to a gene; V was cut back by 9 bases and J by 0 bases. Germline V lookup: CDR1 SNHLY, CDR2 FYNNEI. The CDR3 reads CASVRDRGNQETQYF. The CDR3 DNA sequence: TGTGCCAGTGTTAGGGACAGGGGTAACCAAGAGACCCAGTACTTC.

This rearrangement joins TRBV9 to TRBJ2-2; the D is unclear. Per germline, CDR1 SGDLS and CDR2 YYNGEE. V lost 5 bases to trimming and J lost 2 bases, with 13 bases between them. The length of the CDR3 is 15 residues. This chain's CDR3 is CASRRSITNTGELFF. The CDR3 coding sequence is TGTGCCAGCAGGCGGTCGATAACCAACACCGGGGAGCTGTTTTTT.

This chain uses TRBV15 with TRBJ2-7; 10 bases match TRBD2. The CDR3 runs to 18 residues. The germline CDR1 and CDR2 sequences are LNHNV and YYDKDF (reference sequence). V lost 0 bases to trimming and J lost 2 bases; unmatched junction nucleotides: 10. The CDR3 loop is CATSRDYGTSGEAYEQYF. The CDR3 DNA follows: TGTGCCACCAGCAGAGATTATGGAACTAGCGGGGAAGCCTACGAGCAGTACTTC.

The chain combines TRBV5-4 with TRBJ1-1; 10 nucleotides align to TRBD1. Germline trimming cut 2 bases from V and 3 bases from J; bases unmatched to any gene: 1. Germline V gene lookup returns CDR1 SGHNT and CDR2 YYREEE (reference sequence). This CDR3 is built from 14 residues. CDR3 amino acids: CASSFGTGDTEAFF. CDR3 nucleotide sequence: TGTGCCAGCAGCTTTGGGACAGGGGACACTGAAGCTTTCTTT.

This clone was detected only a few times. The chain combines TRBV6-1 with TRBJ2-3; no reliable D call. This CDR3 spans 14 amino acids. The V and J ends lost 1 base and 2 bases respectively, with 7 bases between them. In germline, CDR1 is MNHNS, CDR2 SASEGT. The CDR3 coding sequence is TGTGCCAGCAGTGAAGGCGTACTCACAGATACGCAGTATTTT. It specifies CASSEGVLTDTQYF.

The chain employs TRBV2 and TRBJ2-2; 7 nucleotides match TRBD2. J was trimmed by 3 bases and V by 8 bases; bases with no gene match: 0. The germline CDR1 and CDR2 sequences are SNHLY and FYNNEI. CDR3 size: 12 residues. The CDR3 spells CASGGDTGELFF. The CDR3 DNA sequence: TGTGCCAGCGGGGGGGACACCGGGGAGCTGTTTTTT.

V gene TRBV13 combines with J gene TRBJ2-3; possible D gene TRBD2, 5 bases. This CDR3 contains 15 residues. Trimming removed 5 bases at V and 2 bases at J, with 14 bases between. CDR1 and CDR2 from the germline V gene are PRHDT and FYEKMQ (reference sequence). The CDR3 DNA follows: TGTGCCAGCAGCACCCGGACGGGGAACACAGATACGCAGTATTTT. Its protein product is CASSTRTGNTDTQYF.

The chain carries TRBV5-4 and TRBJ1-1; TRBD1 matches at 7 bases. V shed 1 base, J shed 10 bases, and the junction held 7 bases outside the gene matches. There are 13 residues in the CDR3. The germline V gene encodes CDR1 SGHNT and CDR2 YYREEE (reference sequence). CDR3 protein: CASSLKGAYAAFF. The CDR3 DNA reads as TGTGCCAGCAGCTTGAAGGGGGCTTATGCAGCTTTCTTT.

This clone showed up just a few times. The chain couples TRBV6-5 to TRBJ2-3, with D uncertain. Trimming stripped 4 bases from V and 2 bases from J, with 13 bases between. This CDR3 comprises 15 residues. Per the germline V gene, CDR1 is MNHEY and CDR2 is SVGAGI. The CDR3 sequence is CASSSLRTTTDTQYF. CDR3 DNA sequence: TGTGCCAGCAGTTCCTTGCGTACTACCACAGATACGCAGTATTTT.

The rearrangement joins TRBV5-5 to TRBJ2-5; 8 bases line up with TRBD2. CDR1 SGHKS and CDR2 YYEKEE come from the germline V gene (reference sequence). V shed 2 bases, J shed 1 base, and the junction held 4 bases outside the gene matches. This CDR3 has 15 residues. The CDR3 loop reads CASSFPGTSQETQYF. CDR3 bases: TGTGCCAGCAGCTTCCCCGGGACTAGCCAAGAGACCCAGTACTTC. The entire variable domain, with the rest obtained from reference TRBV5-5 and TRBJ2-5, is as follows: DAGVTQSPTHLIKTRGQQVTLRCSPISGHKSVSWYQQVLGQGPQFIFQYYEKEERGRGNFPDRFSARQFPNYSSELNVNALLLGDSALYLCASSFPGTSQETQYFGPGTRLLVL.

This clone was counted once. The chain recombines TRBV29-1 with TRBJ2-1, with D maybe TRBD1 (7 bases). The V end lost 3 bases, the J end lost 3 bases, and 9 bases lay between the germline ends. This CDR3 contains 13 residues. The germline V gene encodes CDR1 SQVTM and CDR2 ANQGSEA. The CDR3 loop reads CSVDRGDYNEQFF. The CDR3, as DNA: TGCAGCGTTGACAGGGGGGACTACAATGAGCAGTTCTTC.

Only one count was recorded for this clone. The chain recombines TRBV3-1 (or the pseudogene TRBV3-2) with TRBJ1-2, with a possible D match to TRBD1 (6 bases). V lost 4 bases and J 7 bases, leaving 16 bases between the germline ends. The V gene's germline CDR1 is LGHDT and CDR2 YNNKEL (reference sequence). This CDR3 is built from 14 residues. The CDR3 spells CASSRGGYAVGYTF. Written as DNA, the CDR3 is TGTGCCAGCAGCCGAGGGGGATACGCCGTTGGCTACACCTTC.

This chain links TRBV6-4 with TRBJ2-1, with 9 bases matching TRBD2. The junction had 8 bases not matched to a gene; V was cut back by 3 bases and J by 5 bases. Germline lookup yields CDR1 MRHNA and CDR2 SNTAGT. This CDR3 comprises 16 residues. The CDR3 reads CASSEPAGGRDNEQFF. CDR3 coding DNA: TGTGCCAGCAGTGAACCGGCGGGGGGGCGGGACAATGAGCAGTTCTTC.

The V and J genes are TRBV6-6 and TRBJ1-2; D call uncertain. Germline values: CDR1 MNHNY, CDR2 SVGAGI (reference sequence). CDR3 length: 14 amino acids. V lost 4 bases and J 5 bases, leaving 14 bases between the germline ends. For the CDR3, the DNA is TGTGCCAGCAGTTTAAACAGTCAGGCTTATGGCTACACCTTC. The encoded protein is CASSLNSQAYGYTF.

In its sample, this clone was seen once. The chain employs TRBV18 and TRBJ2-1; D unclear. Germline V lookup: CDR1 KGHSH, CDR2 LQKENI. The CDR3 has 16 amino acids. V shed 6 bases and J shed 0 bases, with 15 bases lying between them. As DNA, the CDR3 is TGTGCCAGCTCCCCCACATCTCCCAGCTCCTACAATGAGCAGTTCTTC. Protein: CASSPTSPSSYNEQFF.

This rearrangement joins TRBV18 to TRBJ2-7, with D possibly matching TRBD2 (5 bases). CDR1 and CDR2 from the germline V gene are KGHSH and LQKENI. Trimming pared 3 bases from V and 4 bases from J, leaving 7 bases between. The CDR3 contains 12 residues. DNA for the CDR3: TGTGCCAGCTCACCCGGGGATTACGAGCAGTACTTC. Amino acid sequence: CASSPGDYEQYF.

J is TRBJ2-1 and V is TRBV2; D is perhaps TRBD1 (6 bases). The V end was cut by 6 bases, the J end by 1 base, with 10 bases between. Germline V gene data show CDR1 as SNHLY and CDR2 as FYNNEI. This CDR3 comprises 14 residues. Here the CDR3 reads CASSPDRSYNEQFF. DNA for the CDR3: TGTGCCAGCAGCCCCGACAGGTCCTACAATGAGCAGTTCTTC.